This record concerns one T cell receptor (beta chain) sequence. Its antigen is unidentified. These data belong to a study of cytomegalovirus exposure and HLA in healthy donors. Study-wide points: According to a subsequent analysis, TCR clusters identified in the first cohort showed a tendency to co-occur across the roughly 110 validation repertoires. Researchers catalogued some 160 TCR beta chains as cytomegalovirus-associated. Testing in vitro showed a few CMV-associated chains specific for CMV antigens.

The junction had 11 bases not matched to a gene; V was cut back by 4 bases and J by 6 bases. The CDR3 loop spans 17 amino acids. Germline V CDR1 and CDR2: SGDLS, YYNGEE. The repertoire was sequenced with immunoSEQ multiplex PCR; TCRdb's copy has only in-frame clones and lacks some. This table has some 110,000 clones, 94% appearing once. This TCR derives from a woman younger than 30 in good health and CMV-seronegative. The sample consisted of PBMCs. The rearrangement joins TRBV9 to TRBJ2-7; 15 nucleotides align to TRBD2. CDR3 sequence: CASSPTLGLAGGGEQYF. The CDR3 DNA sequence: TGTGCCAGCAGCCCCACTTTGGGACTAGCGGGAGGTGGCGAGCAGTACTTC.